Included here is one T cell receptor beta chain sequence, with context. Its antigen remains unknown. Sequenced by immunoSEQ multiplex PCR; TCRdb stores in-frame clones only, minus some. The sample yields approximately 94,000 clones, around 91% seen once. The source of the sample is a study of OX40 agonist ivuxolimab in advanced cancers. For the study at large: Patients in dose escalation had liver, melanoma, kidney or head and neck cancers. Averaging around 60 years in age, with a range of roughly 23 to 80, the cohort was about 86% male. General study results and limits: Blood T cells, both CD4+ and CD8+, expanded clonally by week 6 at 0.1 to 3.0 mg/kg.

The receptor's source is an adult with an advanced solid tumor such as melanoma, head and neck, liver or kidney cancer. The material was CD4+ or CD8+ T cells sorted from blood, obtained in a trial of the OX40 agonist ivuxolimab.

DNA of the CDR3: TGTGCCAGCAGCTTAGGGGTCACCGAGGGAGGCTACACCTTC. Protein: CASSLGVTEGGYTF. The chain employs TRBV7-9 and TRBJ1-2, with D unresolved. With 1 base removed from V and 8 bases from J, the gap between germline ends came to 14 bases. The germline gives CDR1 SEHNR, CDR2 FQNEAQ (reference sequence). The CDR3 spans 14 residues.